What follows is one T cell receptor (beta chain) and its context. No antigen is known for it. Unique molecular identifiers were attached to individual cDNA molecules. One entry per CDR3 protein results from TCRdb running MiXCR on the 5' RACE reads. This table holds about 98,000 distinct CDR3 sequences, approximately 11% found once. These data come from a study of early T cells in non-severe SARS-CoV-2 infection. Overall study results and limits: There was a bias toward anti-spike CD8 responses in VDJdb matching, which missed private and CD4 specificities.

The CDR3 loop spans 13 amino acids. After removal of 1 base from V and 5 bases from J, the junction contained 1 base not matched to a gene. CDR1 and CDR2 from the germline V gene are DFQATT and SNEGSKA (reference sequence). The chain joins TRBV20-1 to TRBJ1-5; 8 bases map to TRBD1. The sequence came from an adult who was a healthcare worker with PCR-confirmed SARS-CoV-2 infection or an uninfected control (not recorded which). The sample taken for sequencing was whole blood. CDR3 sequence: CSARATGDQPQHF. CDR3 coding DNA: TGCAGTGCTAGAGCGACAGGGGATCAGCCCCAGCATTTT.